A selection of T cell receptor beta chains follows, all from one sample in a study of blood T cell repertoires in COVID-19. Data came from immunoSEQ multiplex PCR; TCRdb stores just in-frame clones and leaves some out. The sample consists of 250,000 to 400,000 clones, about 89% of them appearing once. The specimen sequenced was PBMCs or T cells enriched from blood (not recorded which). The origin of the receptors is a man in his 60s who had recovered from COVID-19. Each CDR3 is given with its conserved first and last residue. The order of the fields is CDR3 protein, V gene, J gene.

cdr3_aa: CASSGDRGRIETQYF; v_call: TRBV2; j_call: TRBJ2-5
cdr3_aa: CASSFGGRSNQPQHF; v_call: TRBV5-4; j_call: TRBJ1-5
cdr3_aa: CASSPARGQPQHF; v_call: TRBV28; j_call: TRBJ1-5
cdr3_aa: CASSADRGLGNQPQHF; v_call: TRBV11-2; j_call: TRBJ1-5
cdr3_aa: CASSGYVGGPSKPQHF; v_call: TRBV6-1; j_call: TRBJ1-5
cdr3_aa: CASSQDTLAGGNEQFF; v_call: TRBV4-2; j_call: TRBJ2-1
cdr3_aa: CASSYGQGRGNYGYTF; v_call: TRBV6-2/TRBV6-3; j_call: TRBJ1-2
cdr3_aa: CASSNPGTGRYGYTF; v_call: TRBV5-5; j_call: TRBJ1-2
cdr3_aa: CASSLGLAQNTGELFF; v_call: TRBV5-4; j_call: TRBJ2-2
cdr3_aa: CASRASGKQETQYF; v_call: TRBV2; j_call: TRBJ2-5
cdr3_aa: CASSDPAGTDRFEQFF; v_call: TRBV2; j_call: TRBJ2-1
cdr3_aa: CASSHLGSGSFYEQYF; v_call: TRBV7-2; j_call: TRBJ2-7
cdr3_aa: CASSQDPVSSYNEQFF; v_call: TRBV4-1; j_call: TRBJ2-1
cdr3_aa: CASSYSGQGYNEQFF; v_call: TRBV6-5; j_call: TRBJ2-1
cdr3_aa: CASSQRTGLEQPQHF; v_call: TRBV7-2; j_call: TRBJ1-5
cdr3_aa: CASSPPRQGSNQPQHF; v_call: TRBV18; j_call: TRBJ1-5
cdr3_aa: CASSYYRDEKLFF; v_call: TRBV5-4; j_call: TRBJ1-4
cdr3_aa: CASSVVAERSGYTF; v_call: TRBV9; j_call: TRBJ1-2
cdr3_aa: CASSRDFSGNTIYF; v_call: TRBV7-2; j_call: TRBJ1-3
cdr3_aa: CASSLRLAGGILAKNIQYF; v_call: TRBV5-4; j_call: TRBJ2-4
cdr3_aa: CASTLSGGNSPLHF; v_call: TRBV2; j_call: TRBJ1-6
cdr3_aa: CASSRGGFNRGLDEQFF; v_call: TRBV11-2; j_call: TRBJ2-1
cdr3_aa: CASSLVAGDGNTEAFF; v_call: TRBV28; j_call: TRBJ1-1
cdr3_aa: CASSDQGLRGNGYTF; v_call: TRBV25-1; j_call: TRBJ1-2
cdr3_aa: CASSLRSTDTQYF; v_call: TRBV11-3; j_call: TRBJ2-3
cdr3_aa: CASSYSVSGNEQYF; v_call: TRBV6-5; j_call: TRBJ2-7
cdr3_aa: CASSPFSGASSYNEQFF; v_call: TRBV7-3; j_call: TRBJ2-1
cdr3_aa: CASSERGAGGEQFF; v_call: TRBV2; j_call: TRBJ2-1